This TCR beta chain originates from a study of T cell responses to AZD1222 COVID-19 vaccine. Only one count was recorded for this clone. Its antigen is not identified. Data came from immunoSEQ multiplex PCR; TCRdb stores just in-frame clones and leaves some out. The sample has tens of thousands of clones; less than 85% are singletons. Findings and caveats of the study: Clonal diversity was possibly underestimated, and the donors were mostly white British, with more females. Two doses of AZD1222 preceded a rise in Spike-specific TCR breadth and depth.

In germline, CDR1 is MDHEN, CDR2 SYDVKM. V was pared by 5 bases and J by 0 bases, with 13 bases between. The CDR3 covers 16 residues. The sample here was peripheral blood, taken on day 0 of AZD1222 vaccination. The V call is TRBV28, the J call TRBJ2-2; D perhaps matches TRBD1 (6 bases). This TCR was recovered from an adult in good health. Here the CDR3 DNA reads TGTGCCAGCAGTAGCTTGCGGACAGCGAACACCGGGGAGCTGTTTTTT. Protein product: CASSSLRTANTGELFF.